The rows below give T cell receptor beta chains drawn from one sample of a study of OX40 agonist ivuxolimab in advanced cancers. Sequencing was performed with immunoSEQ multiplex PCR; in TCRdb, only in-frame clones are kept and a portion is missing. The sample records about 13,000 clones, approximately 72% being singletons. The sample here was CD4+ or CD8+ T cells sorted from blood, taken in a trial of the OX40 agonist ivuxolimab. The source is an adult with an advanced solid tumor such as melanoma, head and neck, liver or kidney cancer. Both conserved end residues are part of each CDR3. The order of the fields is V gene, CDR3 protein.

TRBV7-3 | CASSFAGGPAYEQYF
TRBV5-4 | CASSSLAGGTYEQYF
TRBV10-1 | CASRGPRGIQYF
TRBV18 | CASSPPLADEQYF
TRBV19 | CATLWGDGYTF
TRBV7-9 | CASSSPRGLAQPGELFF
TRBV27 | CASSLWTSGYYEQFF
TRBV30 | CAWIRDRPYEQYF
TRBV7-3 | CASSPGNVFYGYTF
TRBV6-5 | CASGRSRLGVPFF
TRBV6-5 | CASSVSGDTGELFF
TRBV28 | CASSRPANYGYTF
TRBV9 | CASSPAPGSPLHF
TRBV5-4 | CASSVEASGYNNEQFF
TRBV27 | CASSPSPPRAGGVGYEQYF
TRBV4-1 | CASSQDGRRYTF
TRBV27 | CASSLSGERKAFF
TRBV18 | CASSQGLAKEETQYF
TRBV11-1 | CASSPLGVEQFF
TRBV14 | CASSPQTGATASSYNEQFF
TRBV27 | CASSLSGTYTEAFF
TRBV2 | CASSDTTGTVPEKLFF
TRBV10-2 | CASSKYGDTGELFF
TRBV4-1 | CASSTIAGGTYEQYF
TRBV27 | CASSLGLLPTDTQYF
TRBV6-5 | CASSASGSTDTQYF
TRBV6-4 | CASSDSGYGYTF
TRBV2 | CASSDPGSGYNEQFF
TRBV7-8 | CASSSARGGTYEQYF
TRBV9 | CASSPGGRSYNEQFF
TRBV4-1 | CASSRGQFGDNEQFF
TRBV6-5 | CASSEGTTSYEQYF
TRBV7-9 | CASSSNSGIASYEQYF
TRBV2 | CASSKANTGELFF
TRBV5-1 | CASSPLAGKPGEQFF